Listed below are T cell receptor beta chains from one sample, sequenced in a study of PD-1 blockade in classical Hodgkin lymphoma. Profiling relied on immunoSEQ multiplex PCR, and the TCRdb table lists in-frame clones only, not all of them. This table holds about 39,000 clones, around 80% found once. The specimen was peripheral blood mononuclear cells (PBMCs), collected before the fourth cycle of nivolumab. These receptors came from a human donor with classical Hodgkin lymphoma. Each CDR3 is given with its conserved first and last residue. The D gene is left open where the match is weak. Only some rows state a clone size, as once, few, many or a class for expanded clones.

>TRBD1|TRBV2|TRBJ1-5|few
CASSEQGGGNQPQHF
TGTGCCAGCAGTGAACAGGGGGGTGGCAATCAGCCCCAGCATTTT
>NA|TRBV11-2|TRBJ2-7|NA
CASSLQPYYEQYF
TGTGCCAGCAGCTTACAGCCGTACTACGAGCAGTACTTC
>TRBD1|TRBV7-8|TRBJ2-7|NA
CASSPRDSRFSYEQYF
TGTGCCAGCAGCCCCCGGGACAGCCGCTTTTCCTACGAGCAGTACTTC
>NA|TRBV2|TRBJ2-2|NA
CASSGSTTRGAGELFF
TGTGCCAGCAGTGGTAGTACTACTCGGGGCGCCGGGGAGCTGTTTTTT
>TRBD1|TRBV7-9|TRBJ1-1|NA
CASSTGTVNTEAFF
TGTGCCAGCAGCACCGGGACAGTGAACACTGAAGCTTTCTTT
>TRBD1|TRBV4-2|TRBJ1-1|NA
CASSPSTGLGTEAFF
TGTGCCAGCAGCCCCTCGACAGGGTTAGGCACTGAAGCTTTCTTT
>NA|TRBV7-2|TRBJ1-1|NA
CASSLLRVTEAFF
TGTGCCAGCAGCTTACTACGGGTCACTGAAGCTTTCTTT
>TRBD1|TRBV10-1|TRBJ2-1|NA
CASSGSPGQGYNEQFF
TGCGCCAGCAGTGGATCCCCGGGACAGGGTTACAATGAGCAGTTCTTC
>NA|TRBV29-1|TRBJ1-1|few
CSGGGVVNTEAFF
TGCAGCGGGGGAGGGGTGGTGAACACTGAAGCTTTCTTT
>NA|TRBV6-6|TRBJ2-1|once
CASSPSVGQFF
TGTGCCAGCAGCCCTAGCGTCGGGCAGTTCTTC
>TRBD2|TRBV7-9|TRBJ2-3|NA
CASSLRGLAGASRTDTQYF
TGTGCCAGCAGCCTCAGGGGACTAGCGGGGGCCAGCCGCACAGATACGCAGTATTTT
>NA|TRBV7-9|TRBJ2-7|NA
CASRRQGGTHISEQYF
TGTGCCAGCAGAAGACAAGGAGGGACACACATCTCCGAGCAGTACTTC
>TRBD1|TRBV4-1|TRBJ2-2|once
CASSQAFPTGTYTGELFF
TGCGCCAGCAGCCAGGCGTTCCCGACAGGGACCTACACCGGGGAGCTGTTTTTT
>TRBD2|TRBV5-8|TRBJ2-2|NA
CASSSRGGPGELFF
TGTGCCAGCAGCTCGAGGGGAGGGCCCGGGGAGCTGTTTTTT
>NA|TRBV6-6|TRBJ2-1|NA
CASSTRDLAREQFF
TGTGCCAGCAGTACCCGGGACTTAGCAAGGGAGCAGTTCTTC
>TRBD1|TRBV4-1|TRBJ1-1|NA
CASSQTRQGPNTEAFF
TGCGCCAGCAGCCAGACCCGACAGGGCCCTAACACTGAAGCTTTCTTT
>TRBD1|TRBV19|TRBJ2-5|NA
CATQRQGLETQYF
TGTGCCACCCAAAGACAGGGCTTGGAGACCCAGTACTTC
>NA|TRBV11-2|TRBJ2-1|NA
CASSFLNQLDNEQFF
TGTGCCAGCAGCTTTCTAAACCAGCTAGACAATGAGCAGTTCTTC
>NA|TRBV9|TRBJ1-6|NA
CASSVGQDQGFPLHF
TGTGCCAGCAGCGTAGGTCAGGACCAAGGATTCCCCCTCCACTTT
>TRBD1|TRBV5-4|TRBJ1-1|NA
CASSPPTGSTEAFF
TGTGCCAGCAGCCCGCCGACAGGGAGTACTGAAGCTTTCTTT
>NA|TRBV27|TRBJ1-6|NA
CASRGQEDSPLHF
TGTGCCAGCAGAGGACAAGAGGATTCACCCCTCCACTTT
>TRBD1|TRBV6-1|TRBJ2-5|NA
CASSRQGETQYF
TGTGCCAGCAGCCGACAGGGCGAGACCCAGTACTTC
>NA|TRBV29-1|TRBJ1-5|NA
CSVAPGSADQPQHF
TGCAGCGTTGCGCCCGGTTCCGCCGATCAGCCCCAGCATTTT
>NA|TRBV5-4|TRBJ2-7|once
CASSLDVGGSYEQYF
TGTGCCAGCAGCTTGGACGTTGGCGGCTCCTACGAGCAGTACTTC